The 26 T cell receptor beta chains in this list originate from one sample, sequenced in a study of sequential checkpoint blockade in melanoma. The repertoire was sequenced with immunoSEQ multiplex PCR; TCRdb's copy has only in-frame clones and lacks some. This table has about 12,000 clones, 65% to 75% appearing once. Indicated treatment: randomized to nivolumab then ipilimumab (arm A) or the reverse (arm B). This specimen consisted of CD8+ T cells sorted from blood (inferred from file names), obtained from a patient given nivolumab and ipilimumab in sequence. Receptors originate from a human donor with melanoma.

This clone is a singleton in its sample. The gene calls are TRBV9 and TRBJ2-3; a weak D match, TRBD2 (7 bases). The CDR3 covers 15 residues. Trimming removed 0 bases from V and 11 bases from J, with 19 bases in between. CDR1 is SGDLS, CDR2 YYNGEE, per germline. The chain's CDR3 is CASSVGAGAPHGQYF. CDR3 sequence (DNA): TGTGCCAGCAGCGTAGGGGCGGGGGCCCCCCACGGGCAGTATTTT.

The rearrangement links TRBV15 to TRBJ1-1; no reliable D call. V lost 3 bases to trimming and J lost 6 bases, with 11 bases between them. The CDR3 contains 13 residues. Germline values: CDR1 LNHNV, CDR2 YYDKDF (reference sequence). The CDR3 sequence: CATSSSSGAEAFF. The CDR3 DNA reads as TGTGCCACCAGCAGCAGTTCCGGGGCTGAAGCTTTCTTT.

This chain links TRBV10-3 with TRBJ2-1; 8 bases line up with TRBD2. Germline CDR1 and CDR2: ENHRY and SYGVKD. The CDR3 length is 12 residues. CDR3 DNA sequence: TGTGTATCGGGGGGGTCCTACAATGAGCAGTTCTTC. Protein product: CVSGGSYNEQFF.

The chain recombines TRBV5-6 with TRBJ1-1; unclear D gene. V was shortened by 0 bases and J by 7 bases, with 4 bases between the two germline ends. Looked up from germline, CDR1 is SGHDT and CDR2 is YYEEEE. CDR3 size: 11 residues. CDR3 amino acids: CASSLALEAFF. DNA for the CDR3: TGTGCCAGCAGCTTGGCTCTTGAAGCTTTCTTT.

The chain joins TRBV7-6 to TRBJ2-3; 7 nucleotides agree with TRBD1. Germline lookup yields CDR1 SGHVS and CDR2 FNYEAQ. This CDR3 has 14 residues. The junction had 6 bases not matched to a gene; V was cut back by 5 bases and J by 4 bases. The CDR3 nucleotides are TGTGCCAGCAGCCCGATAGGGGGCCCAGATACGCAGTATTTT. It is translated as CASSPIGGPDTQYF.

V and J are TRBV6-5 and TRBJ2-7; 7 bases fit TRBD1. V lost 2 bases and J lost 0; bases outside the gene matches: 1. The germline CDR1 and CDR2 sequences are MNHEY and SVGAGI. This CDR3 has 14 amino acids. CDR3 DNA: TGTGCCAGCAGTTACGACAGGGACTCCTACGAGCAGTACTTC. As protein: CASSYDRDSYEQYF.

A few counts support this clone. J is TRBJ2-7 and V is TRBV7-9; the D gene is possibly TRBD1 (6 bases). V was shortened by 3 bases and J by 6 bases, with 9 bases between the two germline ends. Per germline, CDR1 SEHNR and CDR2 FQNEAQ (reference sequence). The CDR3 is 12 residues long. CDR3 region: CASSLGQAEQYV. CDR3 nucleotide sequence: TGTGCCAGCAGCTTGGGACAAGCCGAGCAGTACGTC.

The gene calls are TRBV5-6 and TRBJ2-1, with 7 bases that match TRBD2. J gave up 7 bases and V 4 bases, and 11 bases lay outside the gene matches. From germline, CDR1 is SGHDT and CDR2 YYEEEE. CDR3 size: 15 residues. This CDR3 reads CASSEGWGGTNEQFF. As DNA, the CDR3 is TGTGCCAGCAGCGAGGGGTGGGGGGGAACAAATGAGCAGTTCTTC. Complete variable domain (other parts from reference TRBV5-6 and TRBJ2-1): DAGVTQSPTHLIKTRGQQVTLRCSPKSGHDTVSWYQQALGQGPQFIFQYYEEEERQRGNFPDRFSGHQFPNYSSELNVNALLLGDSALYLCASSEGWGGTNEQFFGPGTRLTVL.

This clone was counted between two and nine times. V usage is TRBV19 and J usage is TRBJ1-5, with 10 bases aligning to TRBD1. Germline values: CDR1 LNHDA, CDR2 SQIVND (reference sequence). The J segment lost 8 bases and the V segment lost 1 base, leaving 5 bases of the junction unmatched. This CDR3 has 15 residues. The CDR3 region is CASSIGTGGLEPQHF. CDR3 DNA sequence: TGTGCCAGTAGTATAGGGACAGGGGGACTGGAGCCCCAGCATTTT.

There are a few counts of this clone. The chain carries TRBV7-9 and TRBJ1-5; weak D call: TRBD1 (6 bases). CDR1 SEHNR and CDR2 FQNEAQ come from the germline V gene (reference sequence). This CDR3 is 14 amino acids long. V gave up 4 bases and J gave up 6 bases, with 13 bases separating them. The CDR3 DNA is TGTGCCAGCAGCTCTCAACAGGGCGCTCAGCCCCAGCATTTT. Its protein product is CASSSQQGAQPQHF.

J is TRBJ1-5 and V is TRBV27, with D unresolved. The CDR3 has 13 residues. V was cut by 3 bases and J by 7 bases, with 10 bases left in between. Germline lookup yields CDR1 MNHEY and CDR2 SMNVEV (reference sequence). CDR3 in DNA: TGTGCCAGCAGTTTCGGGTCTGGGCAGCCCCAGCATTTT. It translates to CASSFGSGQPQHF.

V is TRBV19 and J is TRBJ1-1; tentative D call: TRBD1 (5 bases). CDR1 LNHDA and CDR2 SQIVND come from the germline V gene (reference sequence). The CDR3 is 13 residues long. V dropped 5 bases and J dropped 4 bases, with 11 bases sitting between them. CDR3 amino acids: CASSRGVSTEAFF. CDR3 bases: TGTGCCAGTAGTCGGGGGGTGAGCACTGAAGCTTTCTTT.

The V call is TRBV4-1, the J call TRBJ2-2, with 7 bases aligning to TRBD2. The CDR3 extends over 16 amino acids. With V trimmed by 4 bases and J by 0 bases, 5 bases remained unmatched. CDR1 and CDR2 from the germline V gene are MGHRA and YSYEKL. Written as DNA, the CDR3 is TGCGCCAGCAGCCTTTCTAGCGGAGCGAACACCGGGGAGCTGTTTTTT. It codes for CASSLSSGANTGELFF.

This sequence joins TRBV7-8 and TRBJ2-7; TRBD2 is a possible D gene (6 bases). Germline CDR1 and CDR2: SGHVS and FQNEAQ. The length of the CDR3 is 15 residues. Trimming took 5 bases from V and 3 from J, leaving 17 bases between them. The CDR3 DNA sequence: TGTGCCAGCAGCCCCCCGTCCGCGGGAAACTACGAGCAGTACGTC. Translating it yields CASSPPSAGNYEQYV.

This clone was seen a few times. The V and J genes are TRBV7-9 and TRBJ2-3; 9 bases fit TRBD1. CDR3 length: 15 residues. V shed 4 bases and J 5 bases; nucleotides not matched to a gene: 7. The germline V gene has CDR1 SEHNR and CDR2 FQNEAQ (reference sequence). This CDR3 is CASSSPGQGKDTQYF. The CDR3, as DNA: TGTGCCAGCAGCTCCCCGGGACAGGGAAAAGATACGCAGTATTTT. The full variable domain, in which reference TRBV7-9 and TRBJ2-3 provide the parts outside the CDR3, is DTGVSQNPRHKITKRGQNVTFRCDPISEHNRLYWYRQTLGQGPEFLTYFQNEAQLEKSRLLSDRFSAERPKGSFSTLEIQRTEQGDSAMYLCASSSPGQGKDTQYFGPGTRLTVL.

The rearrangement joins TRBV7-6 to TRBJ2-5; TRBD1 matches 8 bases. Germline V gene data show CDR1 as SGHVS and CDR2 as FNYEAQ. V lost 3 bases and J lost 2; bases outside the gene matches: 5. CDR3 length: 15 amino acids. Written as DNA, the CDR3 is TGTGCCAGCAGCTTGGACAGGGCCACTCAAGAGACCCAGTACTTC. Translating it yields CASSLDRATQETQYF.

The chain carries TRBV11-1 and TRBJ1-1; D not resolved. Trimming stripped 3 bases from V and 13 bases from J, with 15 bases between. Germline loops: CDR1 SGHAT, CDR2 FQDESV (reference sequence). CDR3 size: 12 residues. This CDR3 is CASSFSGGEGFF. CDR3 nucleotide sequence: TGTGCCAGCAGCTTCAGCGGAGGAGAGGGTTTCTTT.

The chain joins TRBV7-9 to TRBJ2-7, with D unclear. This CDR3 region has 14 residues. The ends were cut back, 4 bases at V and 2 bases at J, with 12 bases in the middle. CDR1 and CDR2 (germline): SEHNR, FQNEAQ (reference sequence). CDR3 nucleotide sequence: TGTGCCAGCAGCTCTCGACACGTGCCCTACGAGCAGTACTTC. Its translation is CASSSRHVPYEQYF.

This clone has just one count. The CDR3 bases are TGCAGCGCCCTAGAAAATGGATATGAGCAGTTCTTC. The encoded protein is CSALENGYEQFF. This sequence joins TRBV29-1 and TRBJ2-1; D is unclear. CDR3 length: 12 residues. Trimming removed 7 bases from V and 8 bases from J, with 15 bases in between. CDR1 SQVTM and CDR2 ANQGSEA come from the germline V gene.

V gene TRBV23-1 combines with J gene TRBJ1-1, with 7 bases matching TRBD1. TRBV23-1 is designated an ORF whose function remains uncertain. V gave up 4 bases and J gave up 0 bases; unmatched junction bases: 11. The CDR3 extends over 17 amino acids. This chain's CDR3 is CASSLTGTVSMNTEAFF. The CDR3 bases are TGCGCCAGCAGTCTAACAGGGACAGTGTCCATGAACACTGAAGCTTTCTTT.

For the CDR3, the DNA is TGTGCCAGCAGCTGGGGACAGGGCCGGAATGAGCAGTTCTTC. It yields the protein CASSWGQGRNEQFF. The rearrangement uses TRBV7-2 and TRBJ2-1, with 9 bases fitting TRBD1. There are 14 residues in the CDR3. With 4 bases clipped from V and 7 bases from J, the junction kept 5 bases outside the gene matches. Germline values: CDR1 SGHTA, CDR2 FQGNSA.

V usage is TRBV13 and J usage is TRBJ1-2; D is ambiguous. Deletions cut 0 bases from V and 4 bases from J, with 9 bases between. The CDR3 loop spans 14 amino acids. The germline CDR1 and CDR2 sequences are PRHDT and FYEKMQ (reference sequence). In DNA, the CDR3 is TGTGCCAGCAGCTTAGGACAGACAATCTATGGCTACACCTTC. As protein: CASSLGQTIYGYTF.

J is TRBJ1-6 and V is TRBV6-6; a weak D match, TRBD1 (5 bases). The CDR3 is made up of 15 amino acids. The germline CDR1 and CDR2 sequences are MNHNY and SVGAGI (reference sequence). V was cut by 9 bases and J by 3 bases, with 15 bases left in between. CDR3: CASRANQGYNSPLHF. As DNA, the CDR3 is TGTGCCAGTAGAGCTAATCAGGGCTATAATTCACCCCTCCACTTT.

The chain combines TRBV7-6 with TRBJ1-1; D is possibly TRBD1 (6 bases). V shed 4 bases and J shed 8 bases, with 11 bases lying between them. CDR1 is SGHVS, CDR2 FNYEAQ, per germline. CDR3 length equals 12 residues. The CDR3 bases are TGTGCCAGCAGCTACTCAGGGGAAGAAGCTTTCTTT. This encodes CASSYSGEEAFF.

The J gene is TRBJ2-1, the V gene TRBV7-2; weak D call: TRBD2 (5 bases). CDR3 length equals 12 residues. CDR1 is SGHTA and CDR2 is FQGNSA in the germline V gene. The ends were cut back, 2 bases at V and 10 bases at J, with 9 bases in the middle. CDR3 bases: TGTGCCAGCAGCTTACCGGGGTGGGAGCAGTTCTTC. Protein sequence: CASSLPGWEQFF.

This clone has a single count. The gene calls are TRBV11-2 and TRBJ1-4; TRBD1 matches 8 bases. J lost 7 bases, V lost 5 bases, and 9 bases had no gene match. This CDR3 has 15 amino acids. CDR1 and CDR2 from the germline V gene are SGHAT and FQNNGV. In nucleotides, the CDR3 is TGTGCCAGCAGCCCCACAGGGGGAGTTAGTGAAAAACTGTTTTTT. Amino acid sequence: CASSPTGGVSEKLFF. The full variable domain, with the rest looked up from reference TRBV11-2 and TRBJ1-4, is EAGVAQSPRYKIIEKRQSVAFWCNPISGHATLYWYQQILGQGPKLLIQFQNNGVVDDSQLPKDRFSAERLKGVDSTLKIQPAKLEDSAVYLCASSPTGGVSEKLFFGSGTQLSVL.